What follows describes a single TCR beta chain. Its antigen is still unknown. Data came from immunoSEQ multiplex PCR; TCRdb stores just in-frame clones and leaves some out. This sample has tens of thousands of clones, with approximately 81% found just once. CDR1 SGHTA and CDR2 FQGNSA come from the germline V gene. The CDR3 totals 13 residues. Deletions cut 3 bases from V and 3 bases from J, with 9 bases between. This entry belongs to a study of CD4 T cells in relation to SARS-CoV-2 and coronaviruses. Turning to the study itself: PBMCs were cultured with antigen for nine to ten days before TCR beta sequencing. The restricting HLA molecule for shared crossreactive spike epitopes was mapped. Of the patients, under 10 were male, a few female, two Hispanic.

Source material: naive CD4+ T cells from PBMCs, cultured in vitro. Subset defined: naive CD4+ T cells isolated by negative enrichment. The V and J genes are TRBV7-2 and TRBJ2-7; D tentatively reads TRBD1 or TRBD2 (5 bases each). This receptor was identified in an adult with COVID-19. CDR3 region: CASSFGTLYEQYF. As DNA, the CDR3 is TGTGCCAGCAGCTTCGGGACGCTCTACGAGCAGTACTTC.